The 15 T cell receptor beta chains below all came from one sample that was sequenced in a study of T cells in tuberculosis (dated by TCRdb to 2016 to 2019). PBMC were thawed, rested overnight, stained with GMM-loaded CD1B tetramer, a Live/Dead dye and anti-CD3, and then sorted on a FACS Aria II. C32 glucose monomycolate purified from Rhodococcus equi was loaded onto CD1B tetramers. The protocol used for the library was the immunoSEQ multiplex PCR assay. TCRdb re-hosts the immuneACCESS table, in-frame sequences only. Its copies lack some clones; in the studies checked, an unresolved V gene accounts for under half of them, and the cause for the rest is not known. Within this sample are about 54,000 clones, with over 75% of them counted one time only. Of the sample, just over 20% is held by the ten largest clones. Input material: CD1b-GMM tetramer-negative cells sorted from PBMCs. Interpreted using the paper, the cell subset or site label stands for: T cells not binding CD1B-GMM tetramer, sorted from same donor. Receptors originate from an adult woman with latent tuberculosis.

The chain carries TRBV27 and TRBJ2-7; no definite D call. The ends were cut back, 2 bases at V and 2 bases at J, with 10 bases in the middle. Per the germline V gene, CDR1 is MNHEY and CDR2 is SMNVEV (reference sequence). CDR3 length equals 14 residues. The CDR3 protein is CASSLSWAPYEQYF. The CDR3 DNA reads as TGTGCCAGCAGTTTAAGCTGGGCCCCCTACGAGCAGTACTTC.

As for this clone: This likely comes from a read error, as the CDR3 has no conserved phenylalanine or tryptophan at its end. No DNA is shown, since the ends of the CDR3 on it are uncertain; the CDR3 is the one TCRdb lists. The CDR3 loop reads CASSLPGPFAI. The chain carries TRBV6-1 and TRBJ1-4. Per germline, CDR1 MNHNS and CDR2 SASEGT. The CDR3 comprises 11 residues, both ends counted.

Concerning this clone: At the DNA level, this CDR3 is encoded by other sequences in the same sample as well. The gene calls are TRBV18 and TRBJ2-7; 9 bases match TRBD1. Germline V gene sequence: CDR1 KGHSH, CDR2 LQKENI. This CDR3 has 15 amino acids. The J segment lost 1 base and the V segment lost 3 bases, leaving 4 bases of the junction unmatched. CDR3 DNA sequence: TGTGCCAGCTCACCCGGACAGGGGTTTTCCTACGAGCAGTACTTC. Translated, it gives CASSPGQGFSYEQYF.

This chain joins TRBV7-9 and TRBJ2-2; D remains ambiguous. The V gene's germline CDR1 is SEHNR and CDR2 FQNEAQ (reference sequence). V was shortened by 5 bases and J by 1 base, with 11 bases between the two germline ends. The CDR3 covers 15 residues. The CDR3 nucleotides read TGTGCCAGCAGCCCTTATGCGCGGAACACCGGGGAGCTGTTTTTT. Its translation: CASSPYARNTGELFF.

In its sample, this clone was seen once. V gene TRBV19 combines with J gene TRBJ2-7, with D tentatively TRBD1 (6 bases). This CDR3 is built from 15 residues. CDR1 and CDR2 (germline): LNHDA, SQIVND (reference sequence). Trimming left V 6 bases short and J 0 bases short, with 15 bases between. CDR3 loop: CASSTSQGLSYEQYF. The CDR3 DNA follows: TGTGCCAGTAGCACCTCACAGGGTCTCTCCTACGAGCAGTACTTC. Using reference TRBV19 and TRBJ2-7 for the parts outside the CDR3, the full variable domain is DGGITQSPKYLFRKEGQNVTLSCEQNLNHDAMYWYRQDPGQGLRLIYYSQIVNDFQKGDIAEGYSVSREKKESFPLTVTSAQKNPTAFYLCASSTSQGLSYEQYFGPGTRLTVT.

The chain couples TRBV4-1 to TRBJ2-3, with TRBD2 matching over 7 bases. The V gene end was trimmed by 4 bases and the J gene end by 2 bases; junction bases not matched to a gene: 3. This CDR3 is built from 14 residues. Germline V CDR1 and CDR2: MGHRA, YSYEKL. The CDR3 spells CASSLGGYTDTQYF. CDR3 in DNA: TGCGCCAGCAGCCTCGGGGGGTACACAGATACGCAGTATTTT.

The chain has TRBV4-2 and TRBJ2-1; 11 bases are shared with TRBD2. This CDR3 has 18 residues. CDR1 LGHNA and CDR2 YNFKEQ come from the germline V gene. V dropped 1 base and J dropped 4; count of bases not matched to a gene: 9. CDR3 nucleotides: TGTGCCAGCAGCCAAGGGGTACTAGCGGGGGCCCTATACAATGAGCAGTTCTTC. It yields the protein CASSQGVLAGALYNEQFF.

The chain links TRBV5-6 to TRBJ2-3; the match to TRBD2 covers 11 bases. CDR1 and CDR2 (germline): SGHDT, YYEEEE. The CDR3 spans 17 residues. V trimming: 4 bases; J trimming: 4 bases; junction bases outside the gene matches: 11. This CDR3 reads CASSPALAGVYPDTQYF. As DNA, the CDR3 is TGTGCCAGCAGCCCCGCACTAGCGGGAGTTTATCCAGATACGCAGTATTTT.

This clone came up once. The chain recombines TRBV7-9 with TRBJ2-7, with TRBD1 matching over 9 bases. Germline CDR1 reads SEHNR; CDR2 reads FQNEAQ (reference sequence). This CDR3 spans 14 amino acids. Trimming at V came to 1 base and at J to 6 bases, leaving 4 bases not matched to a gene. DNA for the CDR3: TGTGCCAGCAGCTTAGGGACAGGGGAGAGCGAGCAGTACTTC. Translation: CASSLGTGESEQYF.

The chain combines TRBV11-2 with TRBJ1-5, with D possibly TRBD1 on 6 matching bases. Germline V CDR1 and CDR2: SGHAT, FQNNGV. This CDR3 contains 15 residues. The ends were cut back, 2 bases at V and 1 base at J, with 9 bases in the middle. In nucleotides, the CDR3 is TGTGCCAGCAGCTTATCCGGACAGAGCAATCAGCCCCAGCATTTT. This sequence encodes CASSLSGQSNQPQHF.

This rearrangement joins TRBV7-8 to TRBJ2-4; D is possibly TRBD1 (6 bases). The CDR3 covers 15 residues. CDR1 is SGHVS and CDR2 is FQNEAQ in the germline V gene. V dropped 5 bases and J dropped 3 bases, with 14 bases sitting between them. The CDR3 loop is CASSPGTLNKNIQYF. DNA of the CDR3: TGTGCCAGCAGCCCCGGGACACTAAACAAAAACATTCAGTACTTC.

This clone came up once. The chain uses TRBV25-1 and TRBJ1-1; 9 bases line up with TRBD1. This CDR3 has 14 residues. The V gene's germline CDR1 is MGHDK and CDR2 SYGVNS. Losses at the gene ends were 7 bases for V and 5 bases for J; bases not matched to a gene: 8. Written as DNA, the CDR3 is TGTGCCAGCAAACCGCTGACAGGGGGGACTGAAGCTTTCTTT. It specifies CASKPLTGGTEAFF.

The rearrangement joins TRBV7-9 to TRBJ2-7, with D unclear. In germline, CDR1 is SEHNR, CDR2 FQNEAQ (reference sequence). Trimming took off 0 bases at V and 6 bases at J, with 9 bases between the two ends. The CDR3 has 13 amino acids. CDR3 coding DNA: TGTGCCAGCAGCTTAGCGCCGCGTGCCGAGCAGTACTTC. Residues: CASSLAPRAEQYF.

The V and J genes are TRBV29-1 and TRBJ2-4; 8 bases map to TRBD1. CDR1 SQVTM and CDR2 ANQGSEA come from the germline V gene. This CDR3 contains 14 residues. V shed 4 bases and J 10 bases; nucleotides not matched to a gene: 12. The CDR3 loop reads CSVVPQGAVGIQYF. For the CDR3, the DNA is TGCAGCGTTGTCCCCCAGGGGGCCGTTGGGATTCAGTACTTC.

The V call is TRBV28, the J call TRBJ1-5; no clear D. V was cut by 2 bases and J by 10 bases, with 12 bases left in between. The CDR3 runs 13 residues. Germline CDR1 MDHEN, CDR2 SYDVKM. CDR3: CASSLGQRTPQHF. The CDR3 DNA reads as TGTGCCAGCAGTTTAGGGCAGCGGACCCCCCAGCATTTT.